This T cell receptor (beta chain) was sequenced during a study of blood T cell repertoires in COVID-19. Germline assignment: CDR1 SNHLY and CDR2 FYNNEI. The ends were cut back, 6 bases at V and 2 bases at J, with 11 bases in the middle. This CDR3 spans 14 amino acids. TCRdb keeps only in-frame clones here, not all; method: immunoSEQ multiplex PCR. The sample includes 210,000 or so clones, 87% seen only once; the top ten take over 1.5%. The rearrangement uses TRBV2 and TRBJ1-5; D unresolved. The sample taken for sequencing was peripheral blood. This receptor was taken from a man aged 40-49 years with active or convalescent COVID-19. DNA for the CDR3: TGTGCCAGCAGCGGTATCGAGGGCAATCAGCCCCAGCATTTT. Amino acid sequence: CASSGIEGNQPQHF.